The 18 T cell receptor beta chains below come from one sample, sequenced in a study of a mutant IDH1 vaccine in newly diagnosed glioma. Time point here: week 11, during vaccination. In the vaccine, a single dose held 300 ug of the mutant IDH1 20-mer peptide, along with topical imiquimod. Measured with immunoSEQ multiplex PCR; TCRdb has only the in-frame clones, and not every one. In the table there are roughly 60,000 clones, approximately 80% of which are singletons. Antigens for these TCRs are unknown. The sequencing here drew on PBMCs, taken from a glioma patient whose treatment included an IDH1 peptide vaccine. These TCRs come from a man younger than 45 with glioma.

The chain uses TRBV7-2 and TRBJ1-2; no definite D call. The CDR3 covers 13 residues. The V gene lost 6 bases and the J gene lost 3 bases, with 11 bases spanning the gap. CDR1 and CDR2 (germline): SGHTA, FQGNSA. The CDR3 DNA sequence: TGTGCCAGCAGAATGACATCTCACTATGGCTACACCTTC. It translates to CASRMTSHYGYTF.

The genes are TRBV27 and TRBJ2-3, with D maybe TRBD1 (5 bases). The germline V and J ends were trimmed by 3 bases and 5 bases, with 6 bases remaining between them. Germline-derived CDR1 and CDR2 are MNHEY and SMNVEV (reference sequence). The CDR3 totals 12 residues. This CDR3 reads CASSFQGDTQYF. CDR3 nucleotides: TGTGCCAGCAGTTTTCAGGGAGATACGCAGTATTTT.

This chain uses TRBV4-3 with TRBJ1-3; D unresolved. The CDR3 has 16 amino acids. V lost 1 base and J lost 0, with 10 bases in between. Germline CDR1 and CDR2: LGHNA and YSLEER. CDR3 region: CASSQGAVHSGNTIYF. The CDR3 DNA reads TGCGCCAGCAGCCAAGGGGCAGTCCACTCTGGAAACACCATATATTTT.

The rearrangement joins TRBV27 to TRBJ1-5; possibly TRBD1 for D (6 bases). Trimming cost V 7 bases and J 1 base, with 8 bases left between them. Germline V lookup: CDR1 MNHEY, CDR2 SMNVEV (reference sequence). The CDR3 covers 13 residues. The CDR3 region has the DNA TGTGCCAGCACGACAGGCAGCAATCAGCCCCAGCATTTT. Protein sequence: CASTTGSNQPQHF.

This chain links TRBV2 with TRBJ2-5, with TRBD2 matching over 7 bases. Germline-derived CDR1 and CDR2 are SNHLY and FYNNEI. The V and J ends lost 4 bases and 4 bases, in that order; junction bases with no gene match: 6. The CDR3 consists of 14 residues. CDR3 amino acids: CASSGGRGGETQYF. The CDR3 DNA follows: TGTGCCAGCAGTGGGGGGAGGGGTGGAGAGACCCAGTACTTC. The whole variable domain, remainder taken from reference TRBV2 and TRBJ2-5, is EPEVTQTPSHQVTQMGQEVILRCVPISNHLYFYWYRQILGQKVEFLVSFYNNEISEKSEIFDDQFSVERPDGSNFTLKIRSTKLEDSAMYFCASSGGRGGETQYFGPGTRLLVL.

The rearrangement links TRBV20-1 to TRBJ1-2; D gene unclear. Germline V gene sequence: CDR1 DFQATT, CDR2 SNEGSKA (reference sequence). The CDR3 totals 11 residues. The CDR3 DNA is TGCAGGCCTGACCTGGGAGAGGGCTACACCTTC. Its translation: CRPDLGEGYTF.

The V gene is TRBV7-2, the J gene TRBJ2-1; the D is unclear. CDR1 is SGHTA, CDR2 FQGNSA, per germline. V lost 1 base and J 6 bases, leaving 4 bases between the germline ends. The CDR3 loop spans 12 amino acids. The CDR3 DNA is TGTGCCAGCAGCTTAGGTTTCAATGAGCAGTTCTTC. Translation gives CASSLGFNEQFF.

J is TRBJ1-5 and V is TRBV19; D gene uncertain. The germline V gene has CDR1 LNHDA and CDR2 SQIVND (reference sequence). CDR3 length equals 15 residues. Trimming stripped 1 base from V and 6 bases from J, with 13 bases between. Here the CDR3 reads CASSIGGGISQPQHF. The CDR3 region has the DNA TGTGCCAGTAGTATAGGTGGAGGGATAAGTCAGCCCCAGCATTTT.

The chain links TRBV9 to TRBJ2-2; D unclear. The CDR3 spans 13 residues. V shed 0 bases and J shed 4 bases, with 4 bases lying between them. Germline V lookup: CDR1 SGDLS, CDR2 YYNGEE. CDR3 in amino acids: CASSVEFTGELFF. For the CDR3, the DNA is TGTGCCAGCAGCGTAGAATTCACCGGGGAGCTGTTTTTT.

The chain uses TRBV29-1 and TRBJ2-1; tentative D call: TRBD1 (5 bases). The CDR3 runs to 13 residues. Trimming stripped 0 bases from V and 8 bases from J, with 11 bases between. The germline gives CDR1 SQVTM, CDR2 ANQGSEA. Here the CDR3 DNA reads TGCAGCGTTGAAGATCTTAGGGGTTATGAGCAGTTCTTC. Translated, it gives CSVEDLRGYEQFF.

The sample holds a few counts of this clone. V is TRBV7-9 and J is TRBJ2-7; D perhaps matches TRBD1 (5 bases). Deletions cut 3 bases from V and 0 bases from J, with 18 bases between. The V gene's germline CDR1 is SEHNR and CDR2 FQNEAQ (reference sequence). The CDR3 sequence is 17 residues long. CDR3 DNA sequence: TGTGCCAGCAGCTTTAACCAACGACAGCCTACCTCCTACGAGCAGTACTTC. This encodes CASSFNQRQPTSYEQYF. The variable domain in full, with the rest retrieved from reference TRBV7-9 and TRBJ2-7, is DTGVSQNPRHKITKRGQNVTFRCDPISEHNRLYWYRQTLGQGPEFLTYFQNEAQLEKSRLLSDRFSAERPKGSFSTLEIQRTEQGDSAMYLCASSFNQRQPTSYEQYFGPGTRLTVT.

A word on this clone: One junction end does not reproduce the germline sequence, and a read error may be involved. The chain couples TRBV9 to TRBJ2-7; D unclear. This CDR3 contains 13 residues. CDR1 is SGDLS and CDR2 is YYNGEE in the germline V gene. CDR3 sequence: CAGSVSWNYEQYF. Here the CDR3 DNA reads TGTGCCGGCAGCGTAAGTTGGAACTACGAGCAGTACTTC.

This rearrangement joins TRBV2 to TRBJ1-1, with D possibly being TRBD1 (5 bases). The CDR3 extends over 15 amino acids. The germline CDR1 and CDR2 sequences are SNHLY and FYNNEI. Trimming removed 1 base from V and 0 bases from J, with 9 bases in between. Written as DNA, the CDR3 is TGTGCCAGCAGTGAAGTTTCGGGGCTGAACACTGAAGCTTTCTTT. Protein: CASSEVSGLNTEAFF.

For the CDR3, the DNA is TGTGCCAGCAGCCCGGTTGGGACAGTAAACTACGAGCAGTACTTC. Its translation is CASSPVGTVNYEQYF. The rearrangement uses TRBV7-9 and TRBJ2-7; 7 nucleotides line up with TRBD1. Germline V gene data show CDR1 as SEHNR and CDR2 as FQNEAQ (reference sequence). The CDR3 runs 15 residues. The ends lost 5 bases at V and 3 bases at J; junction bases unmatched: 10. The whole variable domain, filled in from reference TRBV7-9 and TRBJ2-7, reads DTGVSQNPRHKITKRGQNVTFRCDPISEHNRLYWYRQTLGQGPEFLTYFQNEAQLEKSRLLSDRFSAERPKGSFSTLEIQRTEQGDSAMYLCASSPVGTVNYEQYFGPGTRLTVT.

The chain employs TRBV30 and TRBJ2-1; D is possibly TRBD2 (5 bases). CDR1 is GTSNPN, CDR2 SVGIG, per germline (reference sequence). With 2 bases removed from V and 10 bases from J, the gap between germline ends came to 12 bases. There are 12 residues in the CDR3. DNA of the CDR3: TGTGCCTGGAGTAGAGGGTCGAGCGAGCAGTTCTTC. Translated: CAWSRGSSEQFF.

J is TRBJ1-5 and V is TRBV2; TRBD1 matches at 7 bases. CDR1 is SNHLY, CDR2 FYNNEI, per germline. V lost 1 base to trimming and J lost 7 bases; unmatched junction nucleotides: 10. This CDR3 has 16 amino acids. The CDR3 bases are TGTGCCAGCAGTGAAGGGGGCAGGGGGATTTGGCAGCCCCAGCATTTT. It is translated as CASSEGGRGIWQPQHF. The variable domain in full, completed from reference TRBV2 and TRBJ1-5, reads EPEVTQTPSHQVTQMGQEVILRCVPISNHLYFYWYRQILGQKVEFLVSFYNNEISEKSEIFDDQFSVERPDGSNFTLKIRSTKLEDSAMYFCASSEGGRGIWQPQHFGDGTRLSIL.

The rearrangement joins TRBV5-6 to TRBJ2-3; TRBD1 might be the D (6 bases). From germline, CDR1 is SGHDT and CDR2 YYEEEE. V lost 2 bases and J lost 0, with 7 bases in between. The CDR3 length is 14 residues. The CDR3 reads CASSFGTSTDTQYF. CDR3 in DNA: TGTGCCAGCAGCTTTGGGACAAGCACAGATACGCAGTATTTT.

This chain connects TRBV7-2 to TRBJ1-2; 8 nucleotides line up with TRBD1. Looked up from germline, CDR1 is SGHTA and CDR2 is FQGNSA. J lost 0 bases, V lost 3 bases, and 3 bases had no gene match. This CDR3 contains 15 residues. This CDR3 is CASSFSGGPNYGYTF. The CDR3 bases are TGTGCCAGCAGCTTCTCAGGGGGCCCTAACTATGGCTACACCTTC.